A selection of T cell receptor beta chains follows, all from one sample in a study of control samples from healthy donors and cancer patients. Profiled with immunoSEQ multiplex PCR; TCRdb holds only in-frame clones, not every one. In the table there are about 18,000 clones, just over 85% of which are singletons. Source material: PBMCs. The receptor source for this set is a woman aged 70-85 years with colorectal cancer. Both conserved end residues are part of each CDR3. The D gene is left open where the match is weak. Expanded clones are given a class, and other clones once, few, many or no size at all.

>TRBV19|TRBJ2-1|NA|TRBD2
CATGGASGRRYNEQFF
TGTGCCACCGGAGGGGCTAGCGGGAGAAGGTACAATGAGCAGTTCTTC
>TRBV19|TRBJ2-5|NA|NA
CASSRQRTAETQYF
TGTGCCAGTAGTAGGCAGCGGACAGCGGAGACCCAGTACTTC
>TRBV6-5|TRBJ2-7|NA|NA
CASRDSLSYEQYF
TGTGCCAGCAGAGACAGTCTCTCCTACGAGCAGTACTTC
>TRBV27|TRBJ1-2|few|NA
CASSLSGLSNYGYTF
TGTGCCAGCAGTTTATCGGGGCTTTCTAACTATGGCTACACCTTC
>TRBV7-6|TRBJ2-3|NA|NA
CASSLSTDTQYF
TGTGCCAGCAGCTTAAGCACAGATACGCAGTATTTT
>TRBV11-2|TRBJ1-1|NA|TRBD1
CASSERTGRTEAFF
TGTGCCAGCAGCGAACGGACAGGGAGGACTGAAGCTTTCTTT
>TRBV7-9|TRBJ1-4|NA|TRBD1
CASSWEDRGEKLFF
TGTGCCAGCAGCTGGGAGGACAGGGGTGAAAAACTGTTTTTT
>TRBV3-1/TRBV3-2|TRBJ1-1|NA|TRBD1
CASSSWRGRGRESHEAFF
TGTGCCAGCAGCTCCTGGAGGGGAAGGGGGCGCGAGTCTCATGAAGCTTTCTTT
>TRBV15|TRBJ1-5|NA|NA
CATSRDKGSNQPQHF
TGTGCCACCAGCAGAGATAAGGGTAGCAATCAGCCCCAGCATTTT
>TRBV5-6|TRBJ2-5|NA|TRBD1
CASSSWTGQAETQYF
TGTGCCAGCAGCTCCTGGACAGGGCAAGCGGAGACCCAGTACTTC
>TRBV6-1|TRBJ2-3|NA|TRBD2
CASSESGVTDTQYF
TGTGCCAGCAGTGAAAGCGGGGTCACAGATACGCAGTATTTT
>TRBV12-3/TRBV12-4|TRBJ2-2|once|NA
CASSFPGELFF
TGTGCCAGCAGTTTCCCCGGGGAGCTGTTTTTT
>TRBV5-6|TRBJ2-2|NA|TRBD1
CASSLDLGQGYTGELFF
TGTGCCAGCAGCTTGGACCTGGGACAGGGGTACACCGGGGAGCTGTTTTTT
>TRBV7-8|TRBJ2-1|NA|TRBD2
CASSLGLAGVYEQFF
TGTGCCAGCAGCCTGGGACTAGCGGGAGTCTATGAGCAGTTCTTC
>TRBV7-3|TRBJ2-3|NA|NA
CASSLTPVPLDTQYF
TGTGCCAGCAGCTTAACGCCCGTCCCTTTAGATACGCAGTATTTT
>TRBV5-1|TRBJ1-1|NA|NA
CASGISGTNTEAFF
TGCGCCAGCGGTATATCCGGGACAAACACTGAAGCTTTCTTT
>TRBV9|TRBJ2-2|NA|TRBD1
CASSVRDRGVGELFF
TGTGCCAGCAGCGTGCGGGACAGGGGGGTCGGGGAGCTGTTTTTT
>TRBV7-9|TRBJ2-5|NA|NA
CASSPFFFPGTETQYF
TGTGCCAGCAGCCCGTTCTTCTTTCCCGGGACAGAGACCCAGTACTTC
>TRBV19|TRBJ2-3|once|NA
CASRSPGRSTDTQYF
TGTGCCAGTAGGAGCCCGGGACGCAGCACAGATACGCAGTATTTT
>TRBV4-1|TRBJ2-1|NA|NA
CASSQGRVEFF
TGCGCCAGCAGCCAAGGCAGGGTGGAGTTCTTC
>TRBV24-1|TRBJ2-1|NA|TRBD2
CATSDLRLAGASYNEQFF
TGTGCCACCAGTGATTTGCGACTAGCGGGGGCCTCCTACAATGAGCAGTTCTTC
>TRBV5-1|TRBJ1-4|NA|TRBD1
CASSGRTGTNEKLFF
TGCGCCAGCAGCGGAAGGACAGGGACTAATGAAAAACTGTTTTTT
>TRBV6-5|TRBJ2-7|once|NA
CASSYRTRLYEQYF
TGTGCCAGCAGTTACAGGACACGTCTCTACGAGCAGTACTTC
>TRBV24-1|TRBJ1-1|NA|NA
CAAGGNTEAFF
TGTGCCGCAGGAGGGAACACTGAAGCTTTCTTT
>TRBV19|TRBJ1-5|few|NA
CASSIPNRSRGQPQHF
TGTGCCAGTAGTATCCCCAACAGGTCCCGGGGTCAGCCCCAGCATTTT
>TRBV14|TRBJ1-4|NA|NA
CASSQGFYEKLFF
TGTGCCAGCAGCCAGGGGTTTTATGAAAAACTGTTTTTT
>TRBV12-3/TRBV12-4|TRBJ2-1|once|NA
CASRNDWDSEQFF
TGTGCCAGCAGAAACGACTGGGATTCGGAGCAGTTCTTC
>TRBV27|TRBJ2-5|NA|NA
CASRSGLGGQETQYF
TGTGCCAGCAGATCGGGCCTCGGGGGCCAAGAGACCCAGTACTTC
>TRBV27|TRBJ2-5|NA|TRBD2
CASSLAGGLGETQYF
TGTGCCAGCAGTTTGGCGGGGGGGCTCGGGGAGACCCAGTACTTC
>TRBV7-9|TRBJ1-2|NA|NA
CASSLDAHGGKGGYTF
TGTGCCAGCAGCTTAGACGCCCACGGGGGAAAGGGTGGCTACACCTTC
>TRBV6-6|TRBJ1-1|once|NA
CASSYARTEAFF
TGTGCCAGCAGTTACGCGAGGACTGAAGCTTTCTTT
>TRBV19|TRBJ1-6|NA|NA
CASSDRYNSPLHF
TGTGCCAGTAGTGACAGGTATAATTCACCCCTCCACTTT
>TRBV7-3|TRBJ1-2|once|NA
CASSRNGATNYGYTF
TGTGCCAGCAGCCGAAACGGGGCGACGAACTATGGCTACACCTTC
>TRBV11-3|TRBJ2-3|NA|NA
CASSLNSGDTQYF
TGTGCCAGCAGCTTAAATTCAGGTGATACGCAGTATTTT
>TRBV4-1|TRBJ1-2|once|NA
CASSQDGAGYGYTF
TGCGCCAGCAGCCAAGACGGGGCCGGCTATGGCTACACCTTC
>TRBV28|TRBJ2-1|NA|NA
CASSDSGLLVGQFF
TGTGCCAGCAGTGATAGCGGCCTACTTGTCGGGCAGTTCTTC
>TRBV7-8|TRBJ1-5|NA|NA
CASSLTQLVSNQPQHF
TGTGCCAGCAGCTTAACACAGCTCGTTAGCAATCAGCCCCAGCATTTT
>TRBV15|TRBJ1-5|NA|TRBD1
CATSTNRGVEEPQHF
TGTGCCACCAGCACTAACAGGGGAGTGGAGGAGCCCCAGCATTTT
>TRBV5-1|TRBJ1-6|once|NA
CASSLAEESPLHF
TGCGCCAGCAGCTTGGCCGAGGAATCACCCCTCCACTTT
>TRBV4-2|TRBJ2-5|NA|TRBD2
CASSQPLPSGQETQYF
TGTGCCAGCAGCCAACCCCTCCCTAGCGGGCAAGAGACCCAGTACTTC
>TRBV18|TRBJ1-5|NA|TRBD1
CASSPPGTGGANQPQHF
TGTGCCAGCTCACCCCCGGGGACAGGGGGGGCCAATCAGCCCCAGCATTTT
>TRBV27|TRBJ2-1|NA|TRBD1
CASSLWDRGPDEQFF
TGTGCCAGCAGTTTATGGGACAGGGGACCGGATGAGCAGTTCTTC
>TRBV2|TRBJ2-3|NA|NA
CASSPSTDTQYF
TGTGCCAGCAGCCCAAGCACAGATACGCAGTATTTT
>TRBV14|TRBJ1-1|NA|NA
CASSQVGEAFF
TGTGCCAGCAGCCAAGTGGGGGAAGCTTTCTTT
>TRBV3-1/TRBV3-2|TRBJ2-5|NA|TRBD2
CASSLTSGSYGTQYF
TGTGCCAGCAGCCTGACTAGCGGGAGCTATGGGACCCAGTACTTC
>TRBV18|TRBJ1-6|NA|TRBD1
CASSPTGENSPLHF
TGTGCCAGCTCGCCCACAGGGGAGAATTCACCCCTCCACTTT
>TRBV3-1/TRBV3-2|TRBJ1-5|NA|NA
CASSQDRAGVTQPQHF
TGTGCCAGCAGCCAAGATAGGGCAGGGGTTACTCAGCCCCAGCATTTT
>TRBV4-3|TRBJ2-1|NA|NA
CASSRSTATYNEQFF
TGCGCCAGCAGCCGCTCAACTGCCACCTACAATGAGCAGTTCTTC
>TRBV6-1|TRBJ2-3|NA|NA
CASSEFGGSSTDTQYF
TGTGCCAGCAGTGAATTTGGGGGCTCGAGCACAGATACGCAGTATTTT
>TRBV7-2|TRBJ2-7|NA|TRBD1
CASSPGWTGSYEQYF
TGTGCCAGCAGCCCCGGCTGGACAGGCTCCTACGAGCAGTACTTC
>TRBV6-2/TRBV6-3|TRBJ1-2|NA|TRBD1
CASSQLGTGASYGYTF
TGTGCCAGCAGTCAACTTGGGACAGGGGCGTCCTATGGCTACACCTTC
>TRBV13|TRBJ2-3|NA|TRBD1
CASSSGQGITDTQYF
TGTGCCAGCAGCTCAGGACAGGGGATCACAGATACGCAGTATTTT
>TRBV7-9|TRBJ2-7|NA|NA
CASSAGLGEGYF
TGTGCCAGCAGCGCGGGACTTGGTGAGGGGTACTTC